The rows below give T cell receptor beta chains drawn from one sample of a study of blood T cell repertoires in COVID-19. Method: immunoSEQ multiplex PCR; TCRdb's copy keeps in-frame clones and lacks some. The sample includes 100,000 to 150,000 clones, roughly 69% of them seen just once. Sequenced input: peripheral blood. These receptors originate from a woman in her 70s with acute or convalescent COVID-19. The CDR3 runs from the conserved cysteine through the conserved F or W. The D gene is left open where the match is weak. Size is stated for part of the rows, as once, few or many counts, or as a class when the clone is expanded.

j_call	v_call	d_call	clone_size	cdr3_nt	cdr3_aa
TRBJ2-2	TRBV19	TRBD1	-	TGTGCCAGTAGTGCACCGGGACAGGGGGTTGTAGGGGAGCTGTTTTTT	CASSAPGQGVVGELFF
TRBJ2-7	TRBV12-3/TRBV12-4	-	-	TGTGCCAGCAGTTTTTCCGTCTACGAGCAGTACTTC	CASSFSVYEQYF
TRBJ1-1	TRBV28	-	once	TGTGCCAGCAGCCGACATGGGCCAAGTGAAGCTTTCTTT	CASSRHGPSEAFF
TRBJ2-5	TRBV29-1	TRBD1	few	TGCAGCGTTGAAGGACAGGGCGAGGCGGAGACCCAGTACTTC	CSVEGQGEAETQYF
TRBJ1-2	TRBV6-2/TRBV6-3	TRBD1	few	TGTGCCAGCAGTTGGGACAGCTCCTATGGCTACACCTTC	CASSWDSSYGYTF
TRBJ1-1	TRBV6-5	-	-	TGTGCCAGCAGTTTGGGTAGGAGGACTGAAGCTTTCTTT	CASSLGRRTEAFF
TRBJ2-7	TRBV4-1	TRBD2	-	TGCGCCAGCAGCCAAGATGAGACTAGCGGGAGGGCCTACGAGCAGTACTTC	CASSQDETSGRAYEQYF
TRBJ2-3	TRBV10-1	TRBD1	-	TGCGCCAGCAGGGGCGGACAGGGGCTCGCAGATACGCAGTATTTT	CASRGGQGLADTQYF
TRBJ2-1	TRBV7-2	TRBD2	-	TGTGCCAGCAGCGTTACTAGCGGCTCCTACAATGAGCAGTTCTTC	CASSVTSGSYNEQFF
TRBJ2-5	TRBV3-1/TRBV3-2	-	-	TGTGCCAGCAGCCAAAGGGGGACGCGTATTTCGACCCAGTACTTC	CASSQRGTRISTQYF
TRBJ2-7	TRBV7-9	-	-	TGTGCCAGCAGCCCCAGCGGGCCAGGCTACGAGCAGTACTTC	CASSPSGPGYEQYF
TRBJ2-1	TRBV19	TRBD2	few	TGTGCCAGTAGCCCCGGGACTAGCGGCTACAATGAGCAGTTCTTC	CASSPGTSGYNEQFF
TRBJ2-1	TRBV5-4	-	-	TGTGCCAGCATCACGCCTGGCGGTAGTGTGGTCTTC	CASITPGGSVVF
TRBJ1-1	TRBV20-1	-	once	TGCAGTGCCCAGTTGAACACTGAAGCTTTCTTT	CSAQLNTEAFF
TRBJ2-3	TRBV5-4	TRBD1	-	TGTGCCAGCAGCTCAGACAGGGGCGCAGATACGCAGTATTTT	CASSSDRGADTQYF
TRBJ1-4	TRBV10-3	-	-	TGTGCCATCAGTAGGGACACAGCGAATGAAAAACTGTTTTTT	CAISRDTANEKLFF
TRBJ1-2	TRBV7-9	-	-	TGTGCCAGCAGCTTAGTTTCGGGAGGCTACACCTTC	CASSLVSGGYTF
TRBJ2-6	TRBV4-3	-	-	TGCGCCAGCAGCCAAGATTTTAGTGGGGGGATTGGGGCCAACGTCCTGACTTTC	CASSQDFSGGIGANVLTF
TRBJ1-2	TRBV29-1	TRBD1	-	TGCAGCGTTGAGGGACAGGCCTATGGCTACACCTTC	CSVEGQAYGYTF
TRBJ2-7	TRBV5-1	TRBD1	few	TGCGCCAGCAGCTTGGGACAGGGCGGATACGAGCAGTACTTC	CASSLGQGGYEQYF
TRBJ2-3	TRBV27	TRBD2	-	TGTGCCAGCACCGAACCCGGACTAGCGGGGGGTAGGGTCGCGCAGTATTTT	CASTEPGLAGGRVAQYF
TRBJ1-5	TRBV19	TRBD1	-	TGTGCCAGTAGTATCCTTCTAGACAGGGTTAGCAATCAGCCCCAGCATTTT	CASSILLDRVSNQPQHF
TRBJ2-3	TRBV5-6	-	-	TGTGCCAGCAGCCCAGGGTCAGATACGCAGTATTTT	CASSPGSDTQYF
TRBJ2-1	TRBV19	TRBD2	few	TGTGCCAGTAGTATCGGCGGGAGCATTTACAATGAGCAGTTCTTC	CASSIGGSIYNEQFF
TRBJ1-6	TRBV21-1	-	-	TGTGCCCCCCCCTCCGGGAAGGCCCGTCTCTATAATTCACCCCTCCACTTT	CAPPSGKARLYNSPLHF
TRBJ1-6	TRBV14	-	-	TGTGCCAGCAGCCAAGTTCAGGGGAAGAGTTCACCCCTCCACTTT	CASSQVQGKSSPLHF
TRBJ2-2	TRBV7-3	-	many	TGTGCCAGCAGCTTCAGTCACACCGGGGAGCTGTTTTTT	CASSFSHTGELFF
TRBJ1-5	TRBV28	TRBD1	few	TGTGCCAGCAGGTTCTCGGGACAGGGGGCGGGACAGCCCCAGCATTTT	CASRFSGQGAGQPQHF
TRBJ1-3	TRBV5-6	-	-	TGTGCCAGCAGCTTATTCAGTTCGAACACCATATATTTT	CASSLFSSNTIYF
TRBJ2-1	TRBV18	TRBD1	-	TGTGCCAGCTCACCTTCGGGACAGGGGGCTTTCAATGAGCAGTTCTTC	CASSPSGQGAFNEQFF
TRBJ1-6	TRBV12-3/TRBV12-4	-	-	TGTGCCAGCAGTTTAGCGGGGAGGGAACCCCTCCACTTT	CASSLAGREPLHF